A selection of T cell receptor beta chains follows, all from one sample in a study of T cell responses to AZD1222 COVID-19 vaccine. Using immunoSEQ multiplex PCR, the repertoire was profiled, and TCRdb retains in-frame clones only, with some absent. Here the sample spans fewer than 200,000 clones, about 89% being singletons. The material was peripheral blood, obtained on day 0 of AZD1222 vaccination. These receptors originate from an adult in good health. Each CDR3 is given with its conserved first and last residue. A D gene is named only where the DNA matches it firmly. The listing skips clone size in some rows; elsewhere it reads once, few, many or a size class.

abundance	j_gene	d_gene	v_gene	CDR3aa	CDR3nt
NA	TRBJ2-7	NA	TRBV28	CASRNSDYPTYEQYF	TGTGCCAGCAGGAATTCGGACTACCCAACTTACGAGCAGTACTTC
NA	TRBJ2-1	NA	TRBV20-1	CSARGDEQFF	TGCAGTGCTAGAGGGGATGAGCAGTTCTTC
NA	TRBJ2-7	NA	TRBV27	CASSLLGQTPYEQYF	TGTGCCAGCAGCTTACTGGGGCAGACTCCCTACGAGCAGTACTTC
once	TRBJ1-4	NA	TRBV30	CAWSVVATNEKLFF	TGTGCCTGGAGTGTAGTTGCAACTAATGAAAAACTGTTTTTT
NA	TRBJ1-5	NA	TRBV6-5	CASSRGEGNQPQHF	TGTGCCAGCAGTAGGGGGGAGGGCAATCAGCCCCAGCATTTT
few	TRBJ1-1	TRBD1	TRBV5-1	CASSLEDRVNTEAFF	TGCGCCAGCAGCTTGGAGGACAGGGTGAACACTGAAGCTTTCTTT
NA	TRBJ2-1	TRBD2	TRBV7-3	CASSVAGGEHEQFF	TGTGCCAGCAGCGTAGCGGGAGGAGAGCATGAGCAGTTCTTC
NA	TRBJ1-1	NA	TRBV7-8	CASSPRLNTEAFF	TGTGCCAGCAGCCCGAGGTTGAACACTGAAGCTTTCTTT
NA	TRBJ1-1	NA	TRBV30	CAWSVGALVAFF	TGTGCCTGGAGTGTGGGAGCGCTGGTAGCTTTCTTT
NA	TRBJ1-2	NA	TRBV28	CASSPGGTYGYTF	TGTGCCAGCAGCCCCGGGGGGACCTATGGCTACACCTTC
NA	TRBJ2-2	NA	TRBV27	CASSDRDSFTGELFF	TGTGCCAGCAGTGACCGTGACAGCTTCACCGGGGAGCTGTTTTTT
NA	TRBJ2-1	NA	TRBV7-3	CASSLRGSSYNEQFF	TGTGCCAGCAGCTTAAGGGGCAGCTCCTACAATGAGCAGTTCTTC
NA	TRBJ2-2	TRBD2	TRBV5-1	CASSLDPLAANTGELFF	TGCGCCAGCAGCTTGGACCCACTAGCGGCGAACACCGGGGAGCTGTTTTTT
NA	TRBJ1-2	TRBD1	TRBV28	CASSSSGTGNYGYTF	TGTGCCAGCAGCTCCTCCGGGACAGGGAACTATGGCTACACCTTC
NA	TRBJ2-4	TRBD2	TRBV5-1	CASSTGLAENIQYF	TGCGCCAGCAGCACCGGGCTAGCGGAAAACATTCAGTACTTC
NA	TRBJ2-7	TRBD2	TRBV7-2	CASSSSGRRSYEQYF	TGTGCCAGCAGCTCTAGCGGGAGAAGGTCCTACGAGCAGTACTTC
NA	TRBJ2-6	TRBD1	TRBV5-4	CASSSTGGAGANVLTF	TGTGCCAGCAGCTCGACAGGGGGCGCTGGGGCCAACGTCCTGACTTTC
NA	TRBJ2-1	NA	TRBV29-1	CSVGLEGNEQFF	TGCAGCGTTGGCCTTGAGGGGAATGAGCAGTTCTTC
NA	TRBJ2-5	NA	TRBV10-2	CASSEYQETQYF	TGCGCCAGCAGTGAGTACCAAGAGACCCAGTACTTC
NA	TRBJ1-6	TRBD1	TRBV19	CASKRGPDYNSPLHF	TGTGCCAGTAAAAGGGGGCCCGACTATAATTCACCCCTCCACTTT
NA	TRBJ1-2	TRBD1	TRBV6-6	CASSYGTGTGGYTF	TGTGCCAGCAGTTACGGTACAGGGACAGGAGGCTACACCTTC
NA	TRBJ2-1	TRBD1	TRBV6-5	CASSRSGTGYNEQFF	TGTGCCAGCAGCAGATCCGGGACAGGGTACAATGAGCAGTTCTTC
NA	TRBJ1-1	NA	TRBV19	CASSSGLLNTEAFF	TGTGCCAGTAGCTCCGGACTCCTGAACACTGAAGCTTTCTTT
NA	TRBJ2-1	TRBD1	TRBV24-1	CATSARGRGQFLNEQFF	TGTGCCACCAGTGCTAGGGGGCGAGGTCAGTTTCTGAATGAGCAGTTCTTC
NA	TRBJ1-6	TRBD1	TRBV10-1	CASSGQGNSPLHF	TGCGCCAGCAGTGGACAGGGGAATTCACCCCTCCACTTT
once	TRBJ1-1	NA	TRBV19	CASSIGGSGGTEAFF	TGTGCCAGTAGTATAGGGGGGTCCGGAGGCACTGAAGCTTTCTTT
NA	TRBJ2-1	TRBD2	TRBV29-1	CSVGGRAGNEQFF	TGCAGCGTTGGAGGGAGGGCAGGCAATGAGCAGTTCTTC
NA	TRBJ1-1	NA	TRBV3-1/TRBV3-2	CASSYGTPNTEAFF	TGTGCCAGCAGCTATGGGACTCCGAACACTGAAGCTTTCTTT
many	TRBJ2-5	NA	TRBV7-9	CASSLERKTQYF	TGTGCCAGCAGCTTAGAGAGAAAGACCCAGTACTTC
NA	TRBJ1-2	TRBD1	TRBV7-2	CASSPQPGGQGRGYTF	TGTGCCAGCAGCCCGCAGCCCGGTGGACAGGGGCGGGGCTACACCTTC
NA	TRBJ2-4	NA	TRBV11-2	CASSLRTEAVIKNIQYF	TGTGCCAGCAGCCTCCGGACAGAGGCAGTGATAAAAAACATTCAGTACTTC
NA	TRBJ1-2	NA	TRBV6-5	CASSYAFNDGSDYTF	TGTGCCAGCAGTTACGCGTTTAACGACGGGTCCGACTACACCTTC
NA	TRBJ2-3	TRBD2	TRBV6-1	CASSKGTSGFRDTQYF	TGTGCCAGCAGTAAAGGGACTAGCGGGTTCCGGGATACGCAGTATTTT
NA	TRBJ1-5	NA	TRBV6-5	CAHSPTGQPQHF	TGTGCCCATTCTCCGACGGGGCAGCCCCAGCATTTT
NA	TRBJ2-2	TRBD1	TRBV9	CASGRDRPNTGELFF	TGTGCCAGCGGCCGGGACAGACCGAACACCGGGGAGCTGTTTTTT
NA	TRBJ2-3	TRBD2	TRBV11-2	CASSSTSGRHADTQYF	TGTGCCAGCAGCTCCACGAGCGGGAGACACGCAGATACGCAGTATTTT
NA	TRBJ2-3	TRBD1	TRBV6-2/TRBV6-3	CASSPLRGQGASDTQYF	TGTGCCAGCAGTCCCCTACGGGGACAGGGGGCGTCAGATACGCAGTATTTT
NA	TRBJ1-6	NA	TRBV30	CAWSVGTGPNSPLHF	TGTGCCTGGAGTGTAGGAACAGGACCCAATTCACCCCTCCACTTT
NA	TRBJ2-1	NA	TRBV11-3	CASSLDGYRGGNEQFF	TGTGCCAGCAGCTTAGATGGGTACAGGGGGGGCAATGAGCAGTTCTTC
NA	TRBJ1-1	TRBD1	TRBV9	CASSVGRGTAEAFF	TGTGCCAGCAGCGTGGGTAGGGGGACAGCTGAAGCTTTCTTT
NA	TRBJ2-5	NA	TRBV30	CAWSLEPTQETQYF	TGTGCCTGGAGTTTAGAACCGACACAAGAGACCCAGTACTTC
NA	TRBJ2-1	NA	TRBV10-3	CATLAGGRGNEQFF	TGTGCCACCCTTGCCGGCGGCCGCGGCAATGAGCAGTTCTTC
NA	TRBJ2-1	NA	TRBV7-9	CASSPSSYNEQFF	TGTGCCAGCAGCCCTAGCTCCTACAATGAGCAGTTCTTC
NA	TRBJ2-5	NA	TRBV7-2	CASSLEWVQETQYF	TGTGCCAGCAGCTTAGAGTGGGTCCAAGAGACCCAGTACTTC
NA	TRBJ2-1	NA	TRBV7-9	CASSTSRGVHRSNEQFF	TGTGCCAGCAGCACTTCCAGGGGGGTCCATCGTTCCAATGAGCAGTTCTTC
NA	TRBJ1-2	TRBD1	TRBV6-5	CASSFSPTGRAF	TGTGCCAGCAGTTTCAGTCCGACAGGGCGAGCCTTC
NA	TRBJ2-6	NA	TRBV6-2/TRBV6-3	CASSSRTAGANVLTF	TGTGCCAGCAGTTCGAGGACAGCTGGGGCCAACGTCCTGACTTTC
NA	TRBJ1-4	TRBD1	TRBV9	CASSVGDRGLNEKLFF	TGTGCCAGCAGCGTAGGGGACAGGGGTCTTAATGAAAAACTGTTTTTT
NA	TRBJ1-1	NA	TRBV19	CASSTGMVGTEAFF	TGTGCCAGTTCTACAGGGATGGTGGGCACTGAAGCTTTCTTT
NA	TRBJ2-7	TRBD1	TRBV7-9	CASSFRQGAFEQYF	TGTGCCAGCAGCTTTAGGCAGGGGGCCTTCGAGCAGTACTTC
NA	TRBJ1-2	TRBD1	TRBV5-1	CASSSTGADYGYTF	TGCGCCAGCAGCTCCACAGGGGCCGACTATGGCTACACCTTC
NA	TRBJ1-5	NA	TRBV3-1/TRBV3-2	CASSRSDMGLPQHF	TGTGCCAGCAGCCGAAGTGATATGGGTCTGCCCCAGCATTTT
NA	TRBJ1-1	TRBD1	TRBV25-1	CASSHDRAEAFF	TGTGCCAGCAGCCACGACAGGGCTGAAGCTTTCTTT
NA	TRBJ1-1	NA	TRBV6-5	CASSPQGLGEAFF	TGTGCCAGCAGCCCCCAAGGCCTTGGGGAAGCTTTCTTT
NA	TRBJ2-3	TRBD2	TRBV30	CACGRLAGGTDTQYF	TGTGCCTGTGGAAGACTAGCGGGAGGGACAGATACGCAGTATTTT
NA	TRBJ1-1	TRBD1	TRBV19	CASSRTGLTEAFF	TGTGCCAGTAGCCGGACAGGGCTCACTGAAGCTTTCTTT
NA	TRBJ2-5	NA	TRBV7-8	CASSLGTGFGQETQYF	TGTGCCAGCAGCTTAGGAACGGGTTTTGGTCAAGAGACCCAGTACTTC
NA	TRBJ1-5	TRBD1	TRBV7-8	CASSRDSGNQPQHF	TGTGCCAGCAGCCGGGACAGCGGCAATCAGCCCCAGCATTTT
NA	TRBJ1-1	NA	TRBV4-3	CASSQDTGRKAFF	TGCGCCAGCAGCCAAGATACAGGGCGTAAAGCTTTCTTT
NA	TRBJ1-1	TRBD1	TRBV5-1	CASSPARDRQNTEAFF	TGCGCCAGCAGCCCAGCGAGGGACAGGCAAAACACTGAAGCTTTCTTT